This T cell receptor beta chain was recorded in a study of blood T cells in healthy people across ages. Overall study findings and caveats: PBMCs that were unsorted prevented a conclusive naive versus antigen-experienced comparison. Per million T cells, TCR beta diversity dropped roughly linearly as age increased. Aged donors had fewer naive CD4+ cells and lower diversity than long-lived donors.

The extraction recovered at least 5.5 micrograms of total RNA per sample. Per the germline V gene, CDR1 is MNHNY and CDR2 is SVGAGI (reference sequence). This CDR3 region has 11 residues. With 8 bases removed from V and 3 bases from J, the gap between germline ends came to 8 bases. This clonotype was detected many times. The antigen is undetermined. The use of a sample-barcoded 5' primer and a J-beta primer mix characterized a second PCR of roughly 6 to 11 cycles. TCRdb reanalysed the 5' RACE reads using MiXCR and keeps one entry per CDR3 protein. The sample has 1.5 million or so distinct CDR3 sequences; around 42% are singletons.

This chain uses TRBV6-6 with TRBJ2-7; D is perhaps TRBD2 (5 bases). The sequence derives from a woman aged 18-29 years in good health. The sequenced material came from blood. The CDR3 region has the DNA TGTGCCAGCGCCGGAGGCTACGAGCAGTACTTC. It specifies CASAGGYEQYF.